Reported below is one TCR beta chain. The record originates from a study of T cell responses to AZD1222 COVID-19 vaccine. Germline values: CDR1 MNHNY, CDR2 SVGAGI (reference sequence). The CDR3 loop spans 13 amino acids. Trimming stripped 5 bases from V and 6 bases from J, with 11 bases between. TCRdb keeps only in-frame clones here, not all; method: immunoSEQ multiplex PCR. The table lists 100,000 or so clones, more than 70% of them singletons. The source was peripheral blood, collected on day 0 of AZD1222 vaccination. The sequence came from an adult in good health. The gene calls are TRBV6-6 and TRBJ1-5; the D is unclear. The CDR3 DNA reads TGTGCCAGCAGTAACACTCGGGGTCAGCCCCAGCATTTT. It translates to CASSNTRGQPQHF.